The 4 T cell receptor beta chains reported below all come from one sample, sequenced in a study of blood T cell repertoires in COVID-19. Method: immunoSEQ multiplex PCR; TCRdb's copy keeps in-frame clones and lacks some. The sample lists roughly 250,000 clones; around 85% were seen once. The sample comprised peripheral blood. Source of these receptors: a woman of 80 years or more with acute or convalescent COVID-19.

The rearrangement links TRBV5-1 to TRBJ2-3; 7 nucleotides align to TRBD2. This CDR3 is built from 17 residues. In germline, CDR1 is SGHRS, CDR2 YFSETQ. Trimming took 0 bases from V and 0 from J; bases not matched to a gene: 7. This CDR3 reads CASSLGGGGASTDTQYF. The CDR3 nucleotides read TGCGCCAGCAGCTTGGGCGGCGGGGGTGCTAGCACAGATACGCAGTATTTT.

This rearrangement joins TRBV30 to TRBJ1-6, with 8 positions matching TRBD1. Per germline, CDR1 GTSNPN and CDR2 SVGIG (reference sequence). The CDR3 covers 15 residues. V dropped 3 bases and J dropped 7; count of bases not matched to a gene: 8. CDR3 sequence: CAWSERTGTNSPLHF. CDR3 DNA: TGTGCCTGGAGCGAACGGACAGGGACCAATTCACCCCTCCACTTT.

In its sample, this clone was seen a few times. J is TRBJ2-5 and V is TRBV2; TRBD2 matches at 10 bases. The junction had 4 bases not matched to a gene; V was cut back by 5 bases and J by 4 bases. This CDR3 is built from 14 residues. CDR1 and CDR2 (germline): SNHLY, FYNNEI. CDR3 region: CASSRQRGGETQYF. CDR3 bases: TGTGCCAGCAGTCGCCAGCGGGGGGGAGAGACCCAGTACTTC.

The chain carries TRBV9 and TRBJ1-2, with 7 bases matching TRBD1. V lost 2 bases, J lost 4 bases, and 11 bases stayed unmatched. Germline V gene sequence: CDR1 SGDLS, CDR2 YYNGEE. The CDR3 sequence is 16 residues long. For the CDR3, the DNA is TGTGCCAGCAGCGTTTTAGGGGGCCCTCCGCCCTATGGCTACACCTTC. It translates to CASSVLGGPPPYGYTF.